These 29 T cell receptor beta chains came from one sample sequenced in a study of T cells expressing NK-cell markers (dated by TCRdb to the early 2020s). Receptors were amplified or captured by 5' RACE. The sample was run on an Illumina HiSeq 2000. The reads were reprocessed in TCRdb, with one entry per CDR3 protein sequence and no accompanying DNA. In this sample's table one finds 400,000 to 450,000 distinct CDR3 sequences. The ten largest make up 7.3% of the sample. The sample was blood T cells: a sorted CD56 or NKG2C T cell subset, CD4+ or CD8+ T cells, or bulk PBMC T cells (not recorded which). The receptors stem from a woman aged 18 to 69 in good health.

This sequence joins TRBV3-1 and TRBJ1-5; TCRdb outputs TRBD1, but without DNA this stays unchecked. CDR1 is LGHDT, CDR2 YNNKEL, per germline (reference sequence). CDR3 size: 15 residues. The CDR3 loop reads CASSQGTGLGQPQHF.

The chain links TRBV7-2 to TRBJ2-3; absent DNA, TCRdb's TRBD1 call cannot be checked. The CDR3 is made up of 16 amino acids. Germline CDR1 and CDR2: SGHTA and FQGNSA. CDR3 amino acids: CASSPDPGGSTDTQYF.

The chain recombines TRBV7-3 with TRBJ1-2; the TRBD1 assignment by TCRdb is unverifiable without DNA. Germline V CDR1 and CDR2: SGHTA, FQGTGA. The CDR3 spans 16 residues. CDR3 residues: CASSLTLPDRPDGYTF.

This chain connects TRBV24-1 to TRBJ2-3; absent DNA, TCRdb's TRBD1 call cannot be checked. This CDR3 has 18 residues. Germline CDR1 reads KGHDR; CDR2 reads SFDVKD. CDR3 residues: CATSDQPYSGTSTFTQYF.

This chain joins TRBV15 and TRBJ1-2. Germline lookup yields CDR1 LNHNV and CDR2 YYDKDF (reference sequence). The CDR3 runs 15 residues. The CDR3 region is CATSRERALNYGYTF.

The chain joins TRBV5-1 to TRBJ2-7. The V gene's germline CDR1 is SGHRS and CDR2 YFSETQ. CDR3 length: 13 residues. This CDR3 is CASSSGITLAQYF. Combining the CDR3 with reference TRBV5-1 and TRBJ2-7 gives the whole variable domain KAGVTQTPRYLIKTRGQQVTLSCSPISGHRSVSWYQQTPGQGLQFLFEYFSETQRNKGNFPGRFSGRQFSNSRSEMNVSTLELGDSALYLCASSSGITLAQYFGPGTRLTVT.

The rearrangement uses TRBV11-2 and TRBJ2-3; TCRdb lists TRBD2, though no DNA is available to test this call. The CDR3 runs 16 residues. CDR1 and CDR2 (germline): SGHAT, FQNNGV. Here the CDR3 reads CASSLGPGGGADTQYF.

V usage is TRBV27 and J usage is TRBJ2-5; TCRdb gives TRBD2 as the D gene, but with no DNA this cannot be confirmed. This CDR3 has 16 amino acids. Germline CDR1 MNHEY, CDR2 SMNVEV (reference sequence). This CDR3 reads CASSLSEREGPETQYF.

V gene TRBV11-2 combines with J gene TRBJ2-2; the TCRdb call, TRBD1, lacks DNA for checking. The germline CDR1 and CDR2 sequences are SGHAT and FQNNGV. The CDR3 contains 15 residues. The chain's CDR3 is CASSLYRENTGELFF.

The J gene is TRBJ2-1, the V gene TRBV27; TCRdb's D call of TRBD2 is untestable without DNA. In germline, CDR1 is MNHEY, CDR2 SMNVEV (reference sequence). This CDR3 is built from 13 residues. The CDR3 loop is CASSLISPNEQFF.

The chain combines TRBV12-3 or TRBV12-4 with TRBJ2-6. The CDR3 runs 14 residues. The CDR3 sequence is CASISSAGANVLTF.

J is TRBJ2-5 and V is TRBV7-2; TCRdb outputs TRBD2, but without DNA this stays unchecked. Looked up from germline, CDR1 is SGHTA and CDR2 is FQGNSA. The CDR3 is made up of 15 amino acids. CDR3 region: CASSLTSGGSETQYF.

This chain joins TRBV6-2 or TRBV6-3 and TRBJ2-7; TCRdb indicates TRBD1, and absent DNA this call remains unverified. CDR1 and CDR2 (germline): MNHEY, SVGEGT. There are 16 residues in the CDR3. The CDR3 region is CASSYSGRESSYEQYF.

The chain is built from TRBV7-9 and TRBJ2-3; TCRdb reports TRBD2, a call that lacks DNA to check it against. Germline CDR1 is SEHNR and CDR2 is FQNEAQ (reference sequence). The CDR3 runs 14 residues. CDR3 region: CASSPGGRTDTQYF.

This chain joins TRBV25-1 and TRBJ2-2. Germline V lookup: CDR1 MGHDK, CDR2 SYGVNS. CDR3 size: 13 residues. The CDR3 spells CASSDGITGELFF.

The CDR3 sequence is CASSPEGDTGELFF. This chain uses TRBV10-1 with TRBJ2-2; TCRdb names TRBD1, which stays unverified in the absence of DNA. The CDR3 is 14 residues long. Germline CDR1 is WNHNN and CDR2 is SYGVQD (reference sequence).

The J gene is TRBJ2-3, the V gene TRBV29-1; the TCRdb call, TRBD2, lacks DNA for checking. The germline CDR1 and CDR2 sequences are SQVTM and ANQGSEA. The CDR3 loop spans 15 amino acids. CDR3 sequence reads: CSVAELAGASDTQYF.

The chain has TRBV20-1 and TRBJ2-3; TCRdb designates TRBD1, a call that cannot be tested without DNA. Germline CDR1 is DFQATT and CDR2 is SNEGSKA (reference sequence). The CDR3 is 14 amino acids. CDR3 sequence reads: CSASPGPSTDTQYF.

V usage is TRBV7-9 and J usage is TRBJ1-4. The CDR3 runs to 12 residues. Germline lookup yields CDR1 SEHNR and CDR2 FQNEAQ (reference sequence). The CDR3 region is CASSGRNEKLFF.

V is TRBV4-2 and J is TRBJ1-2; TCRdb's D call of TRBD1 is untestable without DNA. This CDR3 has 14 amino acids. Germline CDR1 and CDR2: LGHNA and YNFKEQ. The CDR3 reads CASSQEWGHSGYTF.

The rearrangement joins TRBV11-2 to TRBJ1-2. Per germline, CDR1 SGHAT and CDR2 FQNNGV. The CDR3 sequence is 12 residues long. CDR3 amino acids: CASSPPNYGYTF.

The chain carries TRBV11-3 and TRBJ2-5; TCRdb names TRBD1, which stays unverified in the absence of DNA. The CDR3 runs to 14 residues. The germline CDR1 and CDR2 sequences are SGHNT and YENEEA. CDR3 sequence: CASSLRDKEETQYF.

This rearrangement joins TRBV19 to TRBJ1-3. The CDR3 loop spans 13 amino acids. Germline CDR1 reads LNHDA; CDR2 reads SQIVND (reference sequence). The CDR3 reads CASTDSSGNTIYF. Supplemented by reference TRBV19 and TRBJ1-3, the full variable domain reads DGGITQSPKYLFRKEGQNVTLSCEQNLNHDAMYWYRQDPGQGLRLIYYSQIVNDFQKGDIAEGYSVSREKKESFPLTVTSAQKNPTAFYLCASTDSSGNTIYFGEGSWLTVV.

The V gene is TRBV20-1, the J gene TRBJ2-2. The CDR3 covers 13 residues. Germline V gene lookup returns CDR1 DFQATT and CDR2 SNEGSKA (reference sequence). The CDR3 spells CSATKQGIGELFF.

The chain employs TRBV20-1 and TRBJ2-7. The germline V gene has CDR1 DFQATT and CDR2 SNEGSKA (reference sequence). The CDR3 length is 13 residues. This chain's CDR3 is CSGGGPRESEQYF.

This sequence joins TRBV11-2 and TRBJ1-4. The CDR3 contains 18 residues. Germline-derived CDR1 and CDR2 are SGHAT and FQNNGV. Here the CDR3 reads CASSFSGRTKRTNEKLFF. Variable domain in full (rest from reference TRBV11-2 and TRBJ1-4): EAGVAQSPRYKIIEKRQSVAFWCNPISGHATLYWYQQILGQGPKLLIQFQNNGVVDDSQLPKDRFSAERLKGVDSTLKIQPAKLEDSAVYLCASSFSGRTKRTNEKLFFGSGTQLSVL.

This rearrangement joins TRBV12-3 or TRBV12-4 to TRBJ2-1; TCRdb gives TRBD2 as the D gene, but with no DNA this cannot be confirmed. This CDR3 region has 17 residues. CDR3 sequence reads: CASSFDLGTSGYNEQFF.

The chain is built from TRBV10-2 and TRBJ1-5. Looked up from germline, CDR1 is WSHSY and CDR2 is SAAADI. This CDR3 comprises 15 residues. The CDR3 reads CASSRAEYSNQPQHF.

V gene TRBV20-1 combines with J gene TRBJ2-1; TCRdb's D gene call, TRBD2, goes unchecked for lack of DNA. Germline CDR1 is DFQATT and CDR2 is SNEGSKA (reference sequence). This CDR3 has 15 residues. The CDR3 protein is CSARGTSGDYDEQFF.